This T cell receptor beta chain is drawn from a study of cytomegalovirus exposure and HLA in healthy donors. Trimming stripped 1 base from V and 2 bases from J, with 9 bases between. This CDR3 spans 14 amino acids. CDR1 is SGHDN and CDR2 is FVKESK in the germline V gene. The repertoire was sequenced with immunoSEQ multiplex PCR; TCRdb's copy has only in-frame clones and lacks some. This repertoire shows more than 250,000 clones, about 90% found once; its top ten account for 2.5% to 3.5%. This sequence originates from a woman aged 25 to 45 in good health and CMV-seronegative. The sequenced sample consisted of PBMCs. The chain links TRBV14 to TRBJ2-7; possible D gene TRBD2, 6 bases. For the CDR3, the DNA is TGTGCCAGCAGCCAAGCGGGACTGGCCTACGAGCAGTACTTC. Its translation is CASSQAGLAYEQYF.